This TCR beta chain emerged from a study of monozygotic twins with inflammatory bowel disease. With respect to this clonotype: Antigen specificity is unknown.

Findings and caveats of the study: Lower TCRbeta diversity (inverse Simpson) was seen in IBD patients than in healthy co-twins.

CDR3 size: 15 residues. The germline V gene encodes CDR1 SGHDT and CDR2 YYEEEE. From its re-call of the 5' RACE reads, TCRdb lists each CDR3 protein once, without DNA. The sample is made up of approximately 140,000 distinct CDR3 sequences, and the top ten hold 2% to 2.5% of it. The material sequenced was blood. The chain links TRBV5-6 to TRBJ2-1; TCRdb returns TRBD2, unconfirmable since there is no DNA. The sequence derives from a human donor with ulcerative colitis or Crohn's disease, or a healthy co-twin of an affected twin (not recorded which). CDR3: CASSAGGFRYNEQFF.